The rows below give T cell receptor beta chains drawn from one sample of a study of radiation and T cells in renal cell carcinoma. Method: immunoSEQ multiplex PCR; TCRdb's copy keeps in-frame clones and lacks some. The top ten hold about 11% of the sample, which has around 170,000 clones, about 88% seen once. Sequencing was performed on blood, taken from a patient whose treatment included radiotherapy and nephrectomy. Every receptor here comes from a woman aged 50 to 65 with renal cell carcinoma. Each CDR3 is given with its conserved first and last residue. A D gene is named only where the DNA matches it firmly. Clone size is stated in some rows and not others, as once, few, many or a class when expanded.

d_gene	v_gene	abundance	j_gene	CDR3nt	CDR3aa
TRBD1	TRBV9	.	TRBJ2-1	TGTGCCAGCAGCCCTAGCCCCGACAGGGGACAGCAGTTCTTC	CASSPSPDRGQQFF
.	TRBV5-6	.	TRBJ2-6	TGTGCCAGCAGCCCGGGGCTCTCTGGGGCCAACGTCCTGACTTTC	CASSPGLSGANVLTF
TRBD1	TRBV5-1	.	TRBJ2-7	TGCGCCAGCAGCTTGGGGGACAGGGTATCCTACGAGCAGTACTTC	CASSLGDRVSYEQYF
TRBD1	TRBV7-6	.	TRBJ1-2	TGTGCCAGCAGCTTAGCGCAGGGGGTGGGAGGCTACACCTTC	CASSLAQGVGGYTF
.	TRBV19	.	TRBJ1-3	TGTGCCAGTAGTCGTCTGGGGCTCGAACTCATATATTTT	CASSRLGLELIYF
.	TRBV7-3	.	TRBJ1-1	TGTGCCAGCAGCTTAGGGGGGTCCACTGAAGCTTTCTTT	CASSLGGSTEAFF
.	TRBV5-5	.	TRBJ1-1	TGTGCCAGCAGCTTGGGGGGGAACACTGAAGCTTTCTTT	CASSLGGNTEAFF
.	TRBV19	.	TRBJ2-7	TGTGCCAGTAGTATCGACGGGGGGCAGTCCTACGAGCAGTACTTC	CASSIDGGQSYEQYF
TRBD1	TRBV15	.	TRBJ2-5	TGTGCCACCAGCAATCCAGGACAGGGGGAGAGAGAGACCCAGTACTTC	CATSNPGQGERETQYF
TRBD1	TRBV9	.	TRBJ1-4	TGTGCCAGCAGCGGGACAGGGAATGAAAAACTGTTTTTT	CASSGTGNEKLFF
TRBD1	TRBV7-2	.	TRBJ1-5	TGTGCCAGCAGGCTGGACAGGAATAGCAATCAGCCCCAGCATTTT	CASRLDRNSNQPQHF
.	TRBV6-1	.	TRBJ2-3	TGTGCCAGCAGTGAAGCGGGTGGGGAGGGCACAGATACGCAGTATTTT	CASSEAGGEGTDTQYF
TRBD1	TRBV7-8	.	TRBJ1-5	TGTGCCAGCAGCTTGGGGGACAGGGGTGGCAATCAGCCCCAGCATTTT	CASSLGDRGGNQPQHF
.	TRBV29-1	.	TRBJ2-3	TGCAGCGTTGAGACTTCTAGCACAGATACGCAGTATTTT	CSVETSSTDTQYF
.	TRBV19	.	TRBJ1-1	TGTGCCAGTACCGAGGGCCGGGGGACTGAAGCTTTCTTT	CASTEGRGTEAFF
.	TRBV30	.	TRBJ2-5	TGTGCCGGAGGTGGTGACCAAGAGACCCAGTACTTC	CAGGGDQETQYF
.	TRBV9	.	TRBJ1-6	TGTGCCAGCAGCATAAGTCCCGGCGAGGGTTCACCCCTCCACTTT	CASSISPGEGSPLHF
.	TRBV6-5	once	TRBJ2-7	TGTGCCAGCAGTTACAGACAGTCCTACGAGCAGTACTTC	CASSYRQSYEQYF
TRBD1	TRBV25-1	.	TRBJ2-7	TGTGCCAGCAGTACCATGGGACAGCCGATTGTGGAGTACTTC	CASSTMGQPIVEYF
.	TRBV19	.	TRBJ1-1	TGTGCCAGTAAGGAGAACACTGAAGCTTTCTTT	CASKENTEAFF
.	TRBV7-9	.	TRBJ2-3	TGTGCCAGCAGCCCATCAACGGTTGACGCGCAGTATTTT	CASSPSTVDAQYF
.	TRBV6-1	.	TRBJ2-7	TGTGCCAGCGGATCCGGACAGTCCTACGAGCAGTACTTC	CASGSGQSYEQYF
.	TRBV6-5	.	TRBJ1-4	TGTGCCAGCAGTTACACGAACAGGGCCACTAATGAAAAACTGTTTTTT	CASSYTNRATNEKLFF
.	TRBV6-5	.	TRBJ2-4	TGTGCCAGCAGTCAATTAACAGGGGCCAAAAACATTCAGTACTTC	CASSQLTGAKNIQYF
TRBD1	TRBV30	.	TRBJ2-7	TGTGCGGCAGACAGGGGAAGCTACGAGCAGTACTTC	CAADRGSYEQYF
.	TRBV5-4	few	TRBJ2-7	TGTGCCAGCAGCTTGGGACGGGGGGCCGACGGGGAGCAGTACTTC	CASSLGRGADGEQYF
TRBD1	TRBV5-1	.	TRBJ2-1	TGCGCCAGCAGCTTGGGAGGGAACAGGGGTGAGCAGTTCTTC	CASSLGGNRGEQFF
.	TRBV13	.	TRBJ1-2	TGTGCCAGCAGCTTAGTGAGGGGATATAACTATGGCTACACCTTC	CASSLVRGYNYGYTF
TRBD1	TRBV25-1	.	TRBJ2-5	TGTGCCAGCAGCCAGGGGGCTGGGACCCAGTACTTC	CASSQGAGTQYF